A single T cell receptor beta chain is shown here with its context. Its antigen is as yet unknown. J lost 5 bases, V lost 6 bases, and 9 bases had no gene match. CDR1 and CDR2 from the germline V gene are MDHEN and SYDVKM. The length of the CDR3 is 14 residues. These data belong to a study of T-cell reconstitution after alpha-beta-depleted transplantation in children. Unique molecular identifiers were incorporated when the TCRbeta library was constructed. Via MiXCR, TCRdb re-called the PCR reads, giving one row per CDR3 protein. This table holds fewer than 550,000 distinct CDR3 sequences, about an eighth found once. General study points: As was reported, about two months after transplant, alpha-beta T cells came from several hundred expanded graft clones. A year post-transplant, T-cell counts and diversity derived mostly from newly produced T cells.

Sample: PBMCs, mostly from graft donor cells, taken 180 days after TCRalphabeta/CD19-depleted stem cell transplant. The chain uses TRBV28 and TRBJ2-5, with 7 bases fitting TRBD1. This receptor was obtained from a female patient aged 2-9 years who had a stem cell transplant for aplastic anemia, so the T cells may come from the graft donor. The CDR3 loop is CASRRRGGGETQYF. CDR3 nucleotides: TGTGCCAGCAGGAGAAGAGGGGGCGGGGAGACCCAGTACTTC.